This T cell receptor (beta chain) stems from a study of blood T cell repertoires in COVID-19. After removal of 8 bases from V and 3 bases from J, the junction contained 7 bases not matched to a gene. The CDR3 runs to 15 residues. Germline V gives CDR1 SEHNR, CDR2 FQNEAQ (reference sequence). Study processing details: How many nucleated cells were present was estimated from reference gene primer amplification. Profiling relied on immunoSEQ multiplex PCR, and the TCRdb table lists in-frame clones only, not all of them. V, J and clone size are taken as reported in that table, and D and trimming were inferred from the DNA itself. This sample has about 81,000 clones, with roughly 86% found just once.

This rearrangement joins TRBV7-9 to TRBJ2-1, with TRBD1 identical over 10 bases. The sequenced sample was peripheral blood. The receptor was derived from a human donor in a cohort sampled during active COVID-19. The CDR3 spells CASSTGGGIYNEQFF. The DNA for the CDR3 is TGTGCCAGCTCGACAGGGGGCGGAATCTACAATGAGCAGTTCTTC.